This entry concerns a single T cell receptor (beta chain). The entry originates in a study of blood T cell repertoires in COVID-19. V dropped 1 base and J dropped 1; count of bases not matched to a gene: 3. CDR1 and CDR2 (germline): SEHNR, FQNEAQ (reference sequence). CDR3 length: 15 amino acids. Profiled with immunoSEQ multiplex PCR; TCRdb holds only in-frame clones, not every one. The sample records 55,000 to 80,000 clones, around 83% being singletons. The clonotype originates from a man between 45 and 60 years old with active COVID-19. Sequencing was performed on peripheral blood. The chain employs TRBV7-9 and TRBJ2-7; 8 nucleotides align to TRBD1. The CDR3 loop is CASSLGTGGSYEQYF. The CDR3 DNA follows: TGTGCCAGCAGCTTAGGAACAGGGGGATCCTACGAGCAGTACTTC.